This T cell receptor beta chain stems from a study of control samples from healthy donors and cancer patients. Profiled with immunoSEQ multiplex PCR; TCRdb holds only in-frame clones, not every one. The profile shows 85,000 to 95,000 clones, roughly four fifths of them singletons. Germline V gives CDR1 SGHTA, CDR2 FQGNSA. The CDR3 runs 14 residues. V was clipped by 3 bases and J by 4 bases; unmatched bases: 2. This chain joins TRBV7-2 and TRBJ1-4; 7 nucleotides align to TRBD1. Material for sequencing was blood. The receptor was isolated from a woman aged 55-75 years in good health. The CDR3, as DNA: TGTGCCAGCAGCTTCGGGACAGTTAATGAAAAACTGTTTTTT. Translating gives CASSFGTVNEKLFF.